This TCR beta chain was captured by sequencing in a study of identical twins. The CDR3 totals 15 residues. V was shortened by 5 bases and J by 0 bases, with 14 bases between the two germline ends. CDR1 and CDR2 (germline): DFQATT, SNEGSKA (reference sequence). This clonotype was found many times. TCRdb fed the 5' RACE reads into MiXCR, producing one record per CDR3 protein. Of fewer than 450,000 distinct CDR3 sequences listed, roughly 10% were seen once; the top ten hold roughly 9%. The chain employs TRBV20-1 and TRBJ2-1; D not resolved. Material for sequencing was naive T cells sorted from blood. The sequence was obtained from a woman aged 45-59 years in good health. As DNA, the CDR3 is TGCAGTGCTGATGGCGGAAAAAGCTCCTACAATGAGCAGTTCTTC. Its translation is CSADGGKSSYNEQFF.